What follows is one TCR beta chain and its context. The data were taken from a study of blood T cell repertoires in COVID-19. Across the whole study: PBMCs, B-cell-depleted T cells, or T cells were the source of the cDNA or gDNA that made up the material.

Trimming pared 3 bases from V and 3 bases from J, leaving 11 bases between. This CDR3 region has 14 residues. Germline V CDR1 and CDR2: SGHTA, FQGTGA. Libraries were prepared by immunoSEQ multiplex PCR; TCRdb keeps only in-frame clonotypes and omits some of them. The data hold 200,000 to 300,000 clones, with around four fifths observed a single time. The V call is TRBV7-3, the J call TRBJ1-2; D gene uncertain. Material for sequencing was peripheral blood. The TCR comes from a woman in her sixties with active or convalescent COVID-19. The CDR3 sequence is CASSLNGLDYGYTF. CDR3 DNA: TGTGCCAGCAGCTTGAACGGACTGGACTATGGCTACACCTTC.